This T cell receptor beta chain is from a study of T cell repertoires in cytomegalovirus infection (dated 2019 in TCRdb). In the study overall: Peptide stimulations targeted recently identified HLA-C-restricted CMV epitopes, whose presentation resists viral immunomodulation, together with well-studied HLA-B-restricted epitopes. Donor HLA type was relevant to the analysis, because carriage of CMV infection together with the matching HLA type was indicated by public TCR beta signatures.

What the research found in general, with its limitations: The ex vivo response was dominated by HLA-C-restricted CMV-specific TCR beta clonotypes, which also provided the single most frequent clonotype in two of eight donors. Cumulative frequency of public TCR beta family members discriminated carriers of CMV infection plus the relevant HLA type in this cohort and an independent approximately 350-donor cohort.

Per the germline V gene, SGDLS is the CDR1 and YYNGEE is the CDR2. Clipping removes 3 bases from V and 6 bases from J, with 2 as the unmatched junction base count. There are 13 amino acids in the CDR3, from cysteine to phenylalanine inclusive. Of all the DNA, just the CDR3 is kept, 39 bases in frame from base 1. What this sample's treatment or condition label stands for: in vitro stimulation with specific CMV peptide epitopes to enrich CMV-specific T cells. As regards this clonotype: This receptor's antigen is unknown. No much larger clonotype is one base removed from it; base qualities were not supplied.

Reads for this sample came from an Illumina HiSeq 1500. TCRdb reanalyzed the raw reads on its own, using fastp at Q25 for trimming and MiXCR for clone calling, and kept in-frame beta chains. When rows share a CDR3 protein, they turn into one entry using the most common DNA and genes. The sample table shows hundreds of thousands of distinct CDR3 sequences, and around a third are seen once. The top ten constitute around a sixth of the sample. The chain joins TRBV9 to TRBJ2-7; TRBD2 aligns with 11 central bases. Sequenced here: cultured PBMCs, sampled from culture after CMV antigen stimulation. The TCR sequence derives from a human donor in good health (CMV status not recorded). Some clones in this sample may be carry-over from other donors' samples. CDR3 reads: CASSASGRREQYF. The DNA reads TGTGCCAGCAGCGCTAGCGGGAGGCGCGAGCAGTACTTC.